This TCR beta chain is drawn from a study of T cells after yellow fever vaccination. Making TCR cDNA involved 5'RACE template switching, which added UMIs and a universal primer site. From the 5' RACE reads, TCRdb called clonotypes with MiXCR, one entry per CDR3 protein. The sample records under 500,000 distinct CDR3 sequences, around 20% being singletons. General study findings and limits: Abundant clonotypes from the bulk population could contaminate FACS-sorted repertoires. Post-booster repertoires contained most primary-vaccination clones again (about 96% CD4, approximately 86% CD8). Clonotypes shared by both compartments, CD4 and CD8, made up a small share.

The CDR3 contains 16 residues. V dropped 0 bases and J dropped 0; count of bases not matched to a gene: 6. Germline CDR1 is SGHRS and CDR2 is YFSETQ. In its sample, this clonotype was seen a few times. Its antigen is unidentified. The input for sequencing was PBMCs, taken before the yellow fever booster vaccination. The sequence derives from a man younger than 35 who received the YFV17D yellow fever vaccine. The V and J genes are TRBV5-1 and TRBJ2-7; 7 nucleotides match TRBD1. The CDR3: CASSLGRRDSSYEQYF. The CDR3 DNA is TGCGCCAGCAGCTTGGGCCGTAGGGACAGCTCCTACGAGCAGTACTTC.